These T cell receptor beta chains were read from a single sample in a study of chemoradiotherapy in HPV16-positive cancers. The assay was immunoSEQ multiplex PCR, and TCRdb's table has in-frame clones only and misses some. The sample holds some 17,000 clones, 90% seen once. The specimen was blood, collected from a patient who underwent chemoradiotherapy. These receptors all come from a human donor with HPV-associated anogenital cancer. The CDR3 runs from the conserved cysteine through the conserved F or W. The D gene is left open where the match is weak. The size field is filled for only some rows; it gives once, few, many or a size class.

>-|TRBJ1-4|TRBD1|TRBV27
CASSPGTGGINEKLFF
TGTGCCAGCAGTCCGGGGACAGGGGGTATTAATGAAAAACTGTTTTTT
>few|TRBJ2-1|TRBD1|TRBV6-6
CASLTGFNEQFF
TGTGCCAGTCTGACAGGGTTCAACGAGCAGTTCTTC
>-|TRBJ1-1|-|TRBV5-1
CASSSDPNTEAFF
TGCGCCAGCAGCTCGGACCCGAACACTGAAGCTTTCTTT
>few|TRBJ1-2|-|TRBV7-3
CASSLDGDGRGYTF
TGTGCCAGCAGCTTGGACGGGGACGGCCGGGGGTACACCTTC
>once|TRBJ2-1|-|TRBV19
CATYRDSTNEQFF
TGTGCCACATACCGGGACTCAACCAATGAGCAGTTCTTC
>-|TRBJ1-6|-|TRBV27
CASRSGVLNSPLHF
TGTGCCAGCAGATCCGGAGTTCTTAATTCACCCCTCCACTTT
>-|TRBJ1-1|-|TRBV6-1
CASSQESGVETEAFF
TGTGCCAGCAGTCAGGAATCGGGTGTGGAAACTGAAGCTTTCTTT
>-|TRBJ2-5|TRBD2|TRBV7-9
CASSGRLAETQYF
TGTGCCAGCAGCGGCAGACTAGCGGAGACCCAGTACTTC
>-|TRBJ2-5|TRBD2|TRBV27
CASSFKQRGTDQETQYF
TGTGCCAGCAGTTTTAAGCAGCGGGGTACCGATCAAGAGACCCAGTACTTC
>-|TRBJ2-5|-|TRBV18
CASSADSSETQYF
TGTGCCAGCTCGGCGGACAGTAGCGAGACCCAGTACTTC
>-|TRBJ1-1|-|TRBV15
CATSRSASRPAEAFF
TGTGCCACCAGCAGATCAGCCAGCCGGCCGGCTGAAGCTTTCTTT
>-|TRBJ2-3|-|TRBV6-4
CASSDSETDTQYF
TGTGCCAGCAGTGACTCGGAGACAGATACGCAGTATTTT
>once|TRBJ1-5|TRBD1|TRBV6-1
CASSWTGTQDQPQHF
TGTGCCAGCAGTTGGACAGGGACACAGGATCAGCCCCAGCATTTT
>-|TRBJ2-3|TRBD1|TRBV11-2
CASSRDRGGTDTQYF
TGTGCCAGCAGCCGGGACAGGGGGGGGACAGATACGCAGTATTTT
>-|TRBJ2-1|-|TRBV19
CASRIDRSSYNEQFF
TGTGCCAGTAGGATCGACAGGAGCTCCTACAATGAGCAGTTCTTC
>-|TRBJ2-3|-|TRBV15
CATSRGLNTQYF
TGTGCCACCAGCAGAGGTCTAAATACGCAGTATTTT
>-|TRBJ1-2|-|TRBV6-1
CASRMGQNYGYTF
TGTGCCAGCAGAATGGGACAAAACTATGGCTACACCTTC
>-|TRBJ1-1|-|TRBV7-8
CASSLAPQVEAFF
TGTGCCAGCAGCTTAGCGCCGCAGGTTGAAGCTTTCTTT
>-|TRBJ1-1|-|TRBV7-9
CASVVGNTEAFF
TGTGCCAGCGTTGTCGGGAACACTGAAGCTTTCTTT
>-|TRBJ1-1|-|TRBV20-1
CSGTEAFF
TGCAGTGGCACTGAAGCTTTCTTT
>-|TRBJ2-3|TRBD2|TRBV6-5
CASSYPGLAGERQYF
TGTGCCAGCAGTTACCCGGGACTAGCGGGGGAGCGGCAGTATTTT
>-|TRBJ2-5|TRBD1|TRBV7-2
CASSLSPGTVLSETQYF
TGTGCCAGCAGCTTATCACCGGGGACAGTACTTAGCGAGACCCAGTACTTC
>-|TRBJ1-2|-|TRBV25-1
CASSDLPEGPGMYGYTF
TGTGCCAGCAGTGACCTCCCGGAGGGACCCGGTATGTATGGCTACACCTTC
>-|TRBJ1-1|-|TRBV2
CASSVGVGTEAFF
TGTGCCAGCAGTGTCGGGGTAGGGACTGAAGCTTTCTTT
>-|TRBJ2-3|-|TRBV29-1
CSVGSSTDTQYF
TGCAGCGTAGGCAGCTCCACAGATACGCAGTATTTT
>-|TRBJ1-2|-|TRBV7-9
CASSLVGSYGYTF
TGTGCCAGCAGCTTAGTAGGATCGTATGGCTACACCTTC
>-|TRBJ2-5|-|TRBV5-1
CASSNSLDPQQTQYF
TGCGCCAGCAGCAATTCCCTAGACCCCCAACAGACCCAGTACTTC
>-|TRBJ1-5|-|TRBV7-9
CASSLGVNQPQHF
TGTGCCAGCAGCTTAGGGGTAAATCAGCCCCAGCATTTT
>few|TRBJ2-3|TRBD1|TRBV30
CAWRQGTTDTQYF
TGTGCCTGGAGACAGGGGACGACAGATACGCAGTATTTT